Each of the 32 T cell receptor beta chains below was sequenced from the same sample in a study of T-cell memory formation after mild COVID-19. From the 5' RACE reads, TCRdb called clonotypes with MiXCR, one entry per CDR3 protein. The sample lists about 270,000 distinct CDR3 sequences, 16% occurring once. Sequencing was performed on PBMCs or a T cell subset sorted from them (not recorded which). The receptors originated from a man aged 18 to 29 who had mild COVID-19 (a few samples of this study predate the infection). Cell type and time point are not known.

This clonotype came up a few times. The V call is TRBV6-1, the J call TRBJ1-2, with a weak D call TRBD1 (6 bases). Between the trimmed V and J ends, which lost 4 bases and 8 bases, there was a span of 11 bases. The CDR3 has 12 residues. Germline CDR1 is MNHNS and CDR2 is SASEGT. CDR3 amino acids: CASSAGVEGYTF. CDR3 DNA: TGTGCCAGCAGTGCAGGGGTGGAGGGCTACACCTTC.

The chain combines TRBV7-6 with TRBJ2-3; TRBD2 matches at 9 bases. There are 15 residues in the CDR3. The ends lost 5 bases at V and 2 bases at J; junction bases unmatched: 5. Germline V gene sequence: CDR1 SGHVS, CDR2 FNYEAQ. DNA of the CDR3: TGTGCCAGCAGCCCCATAGCGGGAGTCACAGATACGCAGTATTTT. Residues: CASSPIAGVTDTQYF.

This clonotype was seen repeatedly, ten times or more. The chain links TRBV24-1 to TRBJ2-3; possible D gene TRBD2, 6 bases. Germline V lookup: CDR1 KGHDR, CDR2 SFDVKD. This CDR3 has 14 residues. V shed 4 bases and J shed 3 bases, with 10 bases lying between them. The CDR3 bases are TGTGCCACCAGTGACCCGGCGGGAACAGATACGCAGTATTTT. This codes for CATSDPAGTDTQYF.

This clonotype occurred a few times. The chain links TRBV7-2 to TRBJ2-7, with D tentatively TRBD1 (6 bases). The CDR3 totals 16 residues. V shed 0 bases and J shed 0 bases, with 12 bases lying between them. The germline gives CDR1 SGHTA, CDR2 FQGNSA. The CDR3 here is CASSLATGLSSYEQYF. The DNA of the CDR3 is TGTGCCAGCAGCTTAGCGACAGGTCTGAGCTCCTACGAGCAGTACTTC.

The chain links TRBV7-6 to TRBJ2-1; TRBD2 aligns across 10 bases. Germline V gives CDR1 SGHVS, CDR2 FNYEAQ. The ends lost 7 bases at V and 10 bases at J; junction bases unmatched: 19. The CDR3 is 17 amino acids. The chain's CDR3 is CASKLGIGLAALNEQFF. The CDR3 DNA is TGTGCCAGCAAATTAGGAATTGGACTAGCGGCGCTCAACGAGCAGTTCTTC.

This clonotype has at least ten counts. The V gene is TRBV5-1, the J gene TRBJ2-7; 11 bases are shared with TRBD2. Germline V gene lookup returns CDR1 SGHRS and CDR2 YFSETQ. The J segment lost 3 bases and the V segment lost 0 bases, leaving 5 bases of the junction unmatched. The CDR3 runs 16 residues. Written as DNA, the CDR3 is TGCGCCAGCAGCTTGGAGGCTAGCGGGGGGATCTACGAGCAGTACTTC. It encodes CASSLEASGGIYEQYF.

V is TRBV4-1 and J is TRBJ2-1; weak D call: TRBD1 (6 bases). Per germline, CDR1 MGHRA and CDR2 YSYEKL. This CDR3 region has 16 residues. V lost 0 bases to trimming and J lost 6 bases, with 15 bases between them. CDR3 amino acids: CASSQEPPQGLNEQFF. Here the CDR3 DNA reads TGCGCCAGCAGCCAAGAGCCGCCTCAGGGGCTCAATGAGCAGTTCTTC.

The gene calls are TRBV7-8 and TRBJ1-1; D may be TRBD1 (6 bases). The CDR3 extends over 13 amino acids. CDR1 and CDR2 from the germline V gene are SGHVS and FQNEAQ. Trimming removed 5 bases at V and 6 bases at J, with 13 bases between. The CDR3 protein is CASSPRRGAEAFF. For the CDR3, the DNA is TGTGCCAGCAGCCCCCGGAGGGGGGCTGAAGCTTTCTTT. The whole variable domain, filled in from reference TRBV7-8 and TRBJ1-1, reads GAGVSQSPRYKVAKRGQDVALRCDPISGHVSLFWYQQALGQGPEFLTYFQNEAQLDKSGLPSDRFFAERPEGSVSTLKIQRTQQEDSAVYLCASSPRRGAEAFFGQGTRLTVV.

In its sample, this clonotype was seen a few times. The rearrangement links TRBV5-4 to TRBJ1-2; TRBD1 is a possible D gene (6 bases). V lost 4 bases and J lost 8, with 18 bases in between. Germline V gene lookup returns CDR1 SGHNT and CDR2 YYREEE (reference sequence). There are 14 residues in the CDR3. In DNA, the CDR3 is TGTGCCAGCAGCGAGACAGGCGGCTGGCGGGGCTACACCTTC. Translation: CASSETGGWRGYTF.

This clonotype has a handful of counts. Here the CDR3 DNA reads TGTGCCAGCTCACTCTTCGGCAAGGAGACCCAGTACTTC. Protein sequence: CASSLFGKETQYF. The J gene is TRBJ2-5, the V gene TRBV18; D unclear. With 4 bases removed from V and 5 bases from J, the gap between germline ends came to 11 bases. Germline CDR1 KGHSH, CDR2 LQKENI. The CDR3 is made up of 13 amino acids. Using reference TRBV18 and TRBJ2-5 for the parts outside the CDR3, the full variable domain is NAGVMQNPRHLVRRRGQEARLRCSPMKGHSHVYWYRQLPEEGLKFMVYLQKENIIDESGMPKERFSAEFPKEGPSILRIQQVVRGDSAAYFCASSLFGKETQYFGPGTRLLVL.

This chain uses TRBV29-1 with TRBJ2-3; 8 positions match TRBD2. Trimming cost V 7 bases and J 2 bases; bases outside gene matches: 5. Germline assignment: CDR1 SQVTM and CDR2 ANQGSEA. CDR3 size: 13 residues. The DNA for the CDR3 is TGCAGCGCCGTAGCGGGGATCACAGATACGCAGTATTTT. It is translated as CSAVAGITDTQYF.

This clonotype was detected many times. The gene calls are TRBV7-9 and TRBJ2-3; D possibly corresponds to TRBD2 (5 bases). V shed 5 bases and J shed 4 bases, with 19 bases lying between them. The CDR3 runs 16 residues. Looked up from germline, CDR1 is SEHNR and CDR2 is FQNEAQ (reference sequence). CDR3 loop: CASSARAVSKADTQYF. In DNA, the CDR3 is TGTGCCAGCAGCGCTAGAGCGGTCTCTAAGGCAGATACGCAGTATTTT.

This clonotype was seen a few times. The V gene is TRBV11-2, the J gene TRBJ2-7; D is undetermined. Trimming shortened V by 4 bases and J by 5 bases, and 9 bases separated the two germline ends. Germline CDR1 SGHAT, CDR2 FQNNGV. The CDR3 runs 12 residues. The CDR3 loop reads CASSSARHEQYV. CDR3 in DNA: TGTGCCAGCAGCTCGGCGCGGCACGAGCAGTACGTC.

V gene TRBV12-3 or TRBV12-4 combines with J gene TRBJ1-5; weak D call: TRBD1 (6 bases). Trimming shortened V by 0 bases and J by 5 bases, and 14 bases separated the two germline ends. The CDR3 runs to 16 residues. DNA of the CDR3: TGTGCCAGCAGTTTAGCGCGTGGGGGGCCCGATCAGCCCCAGCATTTT. Its protein is CASSLARGGPDQPQHF.

This clonotype was detected only a few times. DNA of the CDR3: TGTGCCAGCAGCTTGAGACAGGGACGGGGTTACGAGCAGTACTTC. Translation: CASSLRQGRGYEQYF. The chain recombines TRBV7-2 with TRBJ2-7; the match to TRBD1 covers 7 bases. From germline, CDR1 is SGHTA and CDR2 FQGNSA. V was clipped by 3 bases and J by 4 bases; unmatched bases: 9. This CDR3 has 15 residues.

The V call is TRBV5-1, the J call TRBJ1-1; D is possibly TRBD1 (6 bases). The germline V gene encodes CDR1 SGHRS and CDR2 YFSETQ. The V gene lost 3 bases and the J gene lost 1 base, with 13 bases spanning the gap. The CDR3 has 15 residues. CDR3 sequence: CASSSRQDRNTEAFF. For the CDR3, the DNA is TGCGCCAGCAGCTCCCGACAGGACCGGAACACTGAAGCTTTCTTT.

This clonotype has only a few counts. A junction end diverges from the germline sequence, so it may reflect a read error. V usage is TRBV7-7 and J usage is TRBJ2-1; 8 nucleotides line up with TRBD1. The CDR3 is made up of 15 amino acids. Germline CDR1 is SSHAT and CDR2 is FNYEAQ (reference sequence). CDR3 bases: TGTGCTAGCAGCTTAGCAGGGGGCGCTCACTCCGAGCAGTTCTTC. Its translation: CASSLAGGAHSEQFF.

This clonotype has more than one count but fewer than ten. The chain recombines TRBV20-1 with TRBJ2-3, with D perhaps TRBD1 or TRBD2 (6 bases each). This CDR3 has 13 amino acids. Trimming stripped 3 bases from V and 4 bases from J, with 11 bases between. Germline V gene data show CDR1 as DFQATT and CDR2 as SNEGSKA (reference sequence). The CDR3 region has the DNA TGCAGTGCTAGGGAGGGGGGCGCAGATACGCAGTATTTT. Translating gives CSAREGGADTQYF.

This clonotype was seen a handful of times. The rearrangement uses TRBV10-3 and TRBJ2-3; 8 nucleotides line up with TRBD1. The CDR3 runs to 14 residues. After removal of 6 bases from V and 0 bases from J, the junction contained 2 bases not matched to a gene. Germline CDR1 ENHRY, CDR2 SYGVKD. CDR3 region: CAIRGQGSTDTQYF. The CDR3 DNA sequence: TGTGCCATCAGAGGACAGGGAAGCACAGATACGCAGTATTTT.

The chain recombines TRBV4-1 with TRBJ2-2, with TRBD2 identical over 7 bases. Germline trimming cut 4 bases from V and 5 bases from J; bases unmatched to any gene: 10. CDR3 size: 16 residues. Germline V gives CDR1 MGHRA, CDR2 YSYEKL. The CDR3 spells CASSRAPGGGTGELFF. CDR3 nucleotides: TGCGCCAGCAGCCGAGCCCCGGGGGGTGGAACCGGGGAGCTGTTTTTT.

The rearrangement joins TRBV7-9 to TRBJ2-3; D is unresolved. Germline-derived CDR1 and CDR2 are SEHNR and FQNEAQ (reference sequence). The CDR3 sequence is 14 residues long. V lost 1 base to trimming and J lost 2 bases, with 7 bases between them. The chain's CDR3 is CASSLELYTDTQYF. CDR3 sequence (DNA): TGTGCCAGCAGCTTAGAGCTGTACACAGATACGCAGTATTTT.

The V gene is TRBV9, the J gene TRBJ2-5; 8 nucleotides line up with TRBD2. V shed 0 bases and J 1 base; nucleotides not matched to a gene: 5. This CDR3 contains 16 residues. Per the germline V gene, CDR1 is SGDLS and CDR2 is YYNGEE. The CDR3 here is CASSVGLAGIQETQYF. The DNA of the CDR3 is TGTGCCAGCAGCGTAGGGTTAGCGGGGATCCAAGAGACCCAGTACTTC.

The chain joins TRBV5-1 to TRBJ2-1; D unresolved. Looked up from germline, CDR1 is SGHRS and CDR2 is YFSETQ. Trimming pared 3 bases from V and 7 bases from J, leaving 14 bases between. There are 14 residues in the CDR3. Here the CDR3 reads CASSYTVSRNEQFF. The CDR3 DNA reads as TGCGCCAGCAGCTACACCGTTAGCAGGAATGAGCAGTTCTTC.

The chain links TRBV4-3 to TRBJ1-4; no clear D gene. Germline CDR1 is LGHNA and CDR2 is YSLEER. V dropped 0 bases and J dropped 8 bases, with 4 bases sitting between them. This CDR3 comprises 12 residues. The CDR3 nucleotides read TGCGCCAGCAGCCAAGACCGCGAAAAACTGTTTTTT. It encodes CASSQDREKLFF.

This chain joins TRBV27 and TRBJ2-7, with D possibly TRBD1 on 5 matching bases. The CDR3 is made up of 14 amino acids. V was shortened by 5 bases and J by 3 bases, with 14 bases between the two germline ends. Per the germline V gene, CDR1 is MNHEY and CDR2 is SMNVEV (reference sequence). The DNA of the CDR3 is TGTGCCAGCAGTCCAGGGCCCTCCTTCTACGAGCAGTACTTC. Residues: CASSPGPSFYEQYF.

This clonotype was seen ten or more times. The chain links TRBV7-6 to TRBJ2-5, with a weak D call TRBD1 (5 bases). Germline CDR1 SGHVS, CDR2 FNYEAQ. This CDR3 has 12 residues. V lost 5 bases to trimming and J lost 7 bases, with 11 bases between them. CDR3 nucleotide sequence: TGTGCCAGCAGCCCAGGGTCCGCGACCCAGTACTTC. Its translation is CASSPGSATQYF.

The chain combines TRBV12-3 or TRBV12-4 with TRBJ2-3, with 12 bases identical to TRBD2. The CDR3 sequence is 14 residues long. Unmatched junction bases numbered 2, after V lost 6 bases and J lost 4 bases. CDR3 loop: CASSSSGGADTQYF. CDR3 coding DNA: TGTGCCAGCAGCTCTAGCGGGGGGGCAGATACGCAGTATTTT.

The chain recombines TRBV4-1 with TRBJ1-5, with 7 bases matching TRBD1. The length of the CDR3 is 17 residues. V was clipped by 0 bases and J by 2 bases; unmatched bases: 7. In germline, CDR1 is MGHRA, CDR2 YSYEKL. The CDR3 DNA reads TGCGCCAGCAGCCAAGACTTAGCCAGGGGGGGCAATCAGCCCCAGCATTTT. Its protein is CASSQDLARGGNQPQHF.

This clonotype was detected many times. The chain is built from TRBV6-5 and TRBJ2-7; D is uncertain. Germline V lookup: CDR1 MNHEY, CDR2 SVGAGI. The CDR3 extends over 13 amino acids. Trimming removed 1 base at V and 3 bases at J, with 7 bases between. The CDR3 here is CASSYFSGYEQYF. CDR3 DNA sequence: TGTGCCAGCAGTTACTTTTCAGGCTACGAGCAGTACTTC.

V gene TRBV12-3 or TRBV12-4 combines with J gene TRBJ2-3; either TRBD1 or TRBD2 may supply D (5 bases each). The V end was cut by 7 bases, the J end by 4 bases, with 18 bases between. CDR3 size: 15 residues. CDR3 sequence: CASTWGRASPDTQYF. The CDR3 region has the DNA TGTGCCAGCACCTGGGGACGAGCGTCCCCAGATACGCAGTATTTT.

The CDR3 bases are TGTGCCAGCAGAGAGGGGGGGAACAACCAGAACACCATATATTTT. As protein: CASREGGNNQNTIYF. The J gene is TRBJ1-1, the V gene TRBV12-3 or TRBV12-4; weak D call: TRBD1 (6 bases). The J call may be wrong; the DNA end is better matched by TRBJ1-3. This CDR3 has 15 amino acids.

This clonotype was observed a few times. The genes are TRBV5-5 and TRBJ2-3; a weak D match, TRBD2 (6 bases). CDR1 is SGHKS and CDR2 is YYEKEE in the germline V gene (reference sequence). CDR3 length: 13 residues. The V gene lost 0 bases and the J gene lost 10 bases, with 12 bases spanning the gap. Written as DNA, the CDR3 is TGTGCCAGCAGCTTGGACGGCGGGGATGCGCAGTATTTT. This gives the protein CASSLDGGDAQYF.